The clone carrying this T cell receptor beta chain has at least ten counts. As yet, its antigen is unknown. The source of the sample is a study of regulatory T cells in long-lasting Graves disease. The authors built TCR beta libraries using iRepertoire HTBI primers and Arm-PCR of CDR3 regions. TCRdb redid the calling of the multiplex PCR reads with MiXCR, one entry per CDR3 protein. This sample has roughly 530,000 distinct CDR3 sequences; 16% occur once, and the top ten carry around a quarter. Findings and limits, study-wide: TRBV28, TRBJ1-2 and TRBJ2-5 were favored in persistent disease. Owing to a sample size that was small, accuracy may have been reduced.

Described time point: newly diagnosed GD, antithyroid drugs for less than 3 months. Extracted RNA from PBMCs served as the source of the TCR library. Germline lookup yields CDR1 LGHNT and CDR2 FRNRAP. V gave up 3 bases and J gave up 3 bases, with 7 bases separating them. The CDR3 is 13 residues long. This sample was also put to use in a study of T cells in Graves' hyperthyroidism and ophthalmopathy. In that study: Graves' hyperthyroidism was deemed stable absent ophthalmopathy progression within 18 months.

Sequencing used peripheral blood mononuclear cells (PBMCs), obtained at new diagnosis, from a patient treated with antithyroid drugs. The chain combines TRBV12-5 with TRBJ2-3; no firm D call. The TCR comes from a woman aged 35-65 years with Graves disease. Written as DNA, the CDR3 is TGTGCTAGTGGTTTCGGTGTTACAGATACGCAGTATTTT. Encoded protein: CASGFGVTDTQYF. Filled out from reference TRBV12-5 and TRBJ2-3, the complete variable domain reads DARVTQTPRHKVTEMGQEVTMRCQPILGHNTVFWYRQTMMQGLELLAYFRNRAPLDDSGMPKDRFSAEMPDATLATLKIQPSEPRDSAVYFCASGFGVTDTQYFGPGTRLTVL.